This note documents a single T cell receptor (beta chain) sequence. What it recognizes is unknown. One base away lies a much larger clone, so this may be a sequencing read error. Assay used: immunoSEQ multiplex PCR; TCRdb lists only in-frame clones, some missing. This sample yields 55,000 to 90,000 clones, of which about 82% are seen a single time; 1.1% belongs to the top ten. This sample was taken from a study of OX40 agonist ivuxolimab in advanced cancers. Study-wide points: Researchers did not establish what antigens the expanded peripheral T cells target.

CDR3 length: 14 residues. CDR1 and CDR2 from the germline V gene are MGHDK and SYGVNS. The V end was cut by 7 bases, the J end by 4 bases, with 16 bases between. The receptor comes from an adult with an advanced solid tumor such as melanoma, head and neck, liver or kidney cancer. This rearrangement joins TRBV25-1 to TRBJ1-1; the D is unclear. This specimen consisted of CD4+ or CD8+ T cells sorted from blood, obtained in a trial of the OX40 agonist ivuxolimab. The CDR3 DNA reads as TGTGCCAGCACCGTAAGCTGGGGTGTCACTGAAGCTTTCTTT. This encodes CASTVSWGVTEAFF. The full variable domain, completed using reference TRBV25-1 and TRBJ1-1, is EADIYQTPRYLVIGTGKKITLECSQTMGHDKMYWYQQDPGMELHLIHYSYGVNSTEKGDLSSESTVSRIRTEHFPLTLESARPSHTSQYLCASTVSWGVTEAFFGQGTRLTVV.